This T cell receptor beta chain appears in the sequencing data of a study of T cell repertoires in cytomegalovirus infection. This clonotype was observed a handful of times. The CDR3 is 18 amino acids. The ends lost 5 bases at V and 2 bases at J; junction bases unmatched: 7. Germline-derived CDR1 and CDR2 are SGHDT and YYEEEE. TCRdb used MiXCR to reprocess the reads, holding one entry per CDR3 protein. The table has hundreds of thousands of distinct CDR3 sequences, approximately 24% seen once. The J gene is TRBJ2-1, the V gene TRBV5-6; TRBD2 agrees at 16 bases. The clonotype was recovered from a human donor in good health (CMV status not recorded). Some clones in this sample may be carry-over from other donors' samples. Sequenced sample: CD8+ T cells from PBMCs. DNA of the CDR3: TGTGCCAGCAGTCCGGGACTAGCGGGGGGGCTTACCTACAATGAGCAGTTCTTC. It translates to CASSPGLAGGLTYNEQFF.